The T cell receptor (beta chain) described here comes from a study of cytomegalovirus exposure and HLA in healthy donors. PCR involved 60 Vbeta and 13 Jbeta primers. Some clones are missing from TCRdb's copy, which holds only in-frame ones; the method was immunoSEQ multiplex PCR. The data contain 150,000 or so clones, around 79% of them singletons. Germline CDR1 reads MNHNY; CDR2 reads SVGAGI (reference sequence). Trimming left V 6 bases short and J 4 bases short, with 16 bases between. The CDR3 is 15 amino acids. This sequence joins TRBV6-6 and TRBJ1-5, with a possible D match to TRBD1 (6 bases). Sequenced: PBMCs. The clonotype originates from a man aged 35 to 55 in good health and CMV-seropositive. CDR3 residues: CASRRTDSPNQPQHF. In DNA, the CDR3 is TGTGCCAGCAGGAGGACGGACAGCCCGAATCAGCCCCAGCATTTT.